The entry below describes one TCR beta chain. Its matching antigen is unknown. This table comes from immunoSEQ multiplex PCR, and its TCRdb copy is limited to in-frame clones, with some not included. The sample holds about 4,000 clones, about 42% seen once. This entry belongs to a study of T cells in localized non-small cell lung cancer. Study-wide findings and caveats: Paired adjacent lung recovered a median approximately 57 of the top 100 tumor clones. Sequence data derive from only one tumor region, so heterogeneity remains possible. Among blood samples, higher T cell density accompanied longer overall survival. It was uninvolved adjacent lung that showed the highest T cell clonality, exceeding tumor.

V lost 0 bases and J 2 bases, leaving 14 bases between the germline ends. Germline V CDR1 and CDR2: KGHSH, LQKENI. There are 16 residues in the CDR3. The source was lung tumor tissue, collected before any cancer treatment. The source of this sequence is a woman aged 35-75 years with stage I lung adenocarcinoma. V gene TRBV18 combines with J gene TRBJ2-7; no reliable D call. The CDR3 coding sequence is TGTGCCAGCTCACCACCGCAACGAGCTGGGGCCTACGAGCAGTACTTC. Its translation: CASSPPQRAGAYEQYF.